Listed below are T cell receptor beta chains from one sample, sequenced in a study of blood T cell repertoires in COVID-19. Data came from immunoSEQ multiplex PCR; TCRdb stores just in-frame clones and leaves some out. The data contain about 260,000 clones, 88% of them singletons. The source material was peripheral blood. The receptors shown here come from a human donor in a cohort sampled during active COVID-19. Both conserved end residues are part of each CDR3. D genes are given only for firm matches. Only part of the rows carry a size: once, few, many, or a class if the clone is expanded.

j_gene: TRBJ2-7; abundance: -; d_gene: -; v_gene: TRBV3-1/TRBV3-2; CDR3aa: CASSQALKSYEQYF; CDR3nt: TGTGCCAGCAGCCAGGCATTGAAATCCTACGAGCAGTACTTC
j_gene: TRBJ2-7; abundance: -; d_gene: -; v_gene: TRBV7-2; CDR3aa: CASSHREPYEQYF; CDR3nt: TGTGCCAGCAGCCACCGGGAACCCTACGAGCAGTACTTC
j_gene: TRBJ1-2; abundance: -; d_gene: -; v_gene: TRBV19; CDR3aa: CASSKDNHYGYTF; CDR3nt: TGTGCCAGTAGTAAGGACAACCACTATGGCTACACCTTC
j_gene: TRBJ2-7; abundance: few; d_gene: TRBD1; v_gene: TRBV7-9; CDR3aa: CASSFLRDRAMYEQYF; CDR3nt: TGTGCCAGCAGCTTCCTCCGGGACAGGGCTATGTACGAGCAGTACTTC
j_gene: TRBJ2-1; abundance: -; d_gene: TRBD2; v_gene: TRBV6-5; CDR3aa: CASSTVAGDHNEQFF; CDR3nt: TGTGCCAGCAGTACCGTGGCGGGAGACCACAATGAGCAGTTCTTC
j_gene: TRBJ2-5; abundance: -; d_gene: TRBD1; v_gene: TRBV7-9; CDR3aa: CASSLAGQQETQYF; CDR3nt: TGTGCCAGCAGCTTAGCGGGACAGCAAGAGACCCAGTACTTC
j_gene: TRBJ1-2; abundance: few; d_gene: -; v_gene: TRBV7-2; CDR3aa: CASSLDSGAPNYGYTF; CDR3nt: TGTGCCAGCAGCTTAGATTCAGGGGCACCCAACTATGGCTACACCTTC
j_gene: TRBJ2-1; abundance: few; d_gene: -; v_gene: TRBV11-2; CDR3aa: CASSLASENEQFF; CDR3nt: TGTGCCAGCAGTTTAGCTTCGGAGAATGAGCAGTTCTTC
j_gene: TRBJ1-5; abundance: -; d_gene: -; v_gene: TRBV30; CDR3aa: CAWRYAGDQPQHF; CDR3nt: TGTGCCTGGAGATACGCAGGGGATCAGCCCCAGCATTTT
j_gene: TRBJ2-7; abundance: -; d_gene: -; v_gene: TRBV21-1; CDR3aa: CANVSGTGSSYEQYF; CDR3nt: TGTGCCAACGTTTCCGGGACTGGAAGCTCCTACGAGCAGTACTTC